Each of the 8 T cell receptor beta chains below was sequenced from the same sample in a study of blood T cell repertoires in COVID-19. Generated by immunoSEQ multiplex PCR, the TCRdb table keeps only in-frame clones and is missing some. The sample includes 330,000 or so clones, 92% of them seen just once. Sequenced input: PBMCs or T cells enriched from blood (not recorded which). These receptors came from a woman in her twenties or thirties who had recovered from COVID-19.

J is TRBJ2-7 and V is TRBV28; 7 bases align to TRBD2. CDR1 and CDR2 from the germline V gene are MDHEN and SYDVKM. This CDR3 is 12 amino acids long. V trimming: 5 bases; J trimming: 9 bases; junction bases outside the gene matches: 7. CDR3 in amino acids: CASSVTSSGQYF. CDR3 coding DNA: TGTGCCAGCAGTGTGACTAGCTCGGGGCAGTACTTC. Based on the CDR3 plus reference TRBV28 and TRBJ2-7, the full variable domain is DVKVTQSSRYLVKRTGEKVFLECVQDMDHENMFWYRQDPGLGLRLIYFSYDVKMKEKGDIPEGYSVSREKKERFSLILESASTNQTSMYLCASSVTSSGQYFGPGTRLTVT.

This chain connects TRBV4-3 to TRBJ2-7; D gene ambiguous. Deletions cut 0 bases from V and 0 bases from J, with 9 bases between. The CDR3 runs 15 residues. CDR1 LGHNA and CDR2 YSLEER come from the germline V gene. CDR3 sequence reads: CASSQEIRSSYEQYF. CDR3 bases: TGCGCCAGCAGCCAAGAAATAAGGAGCTCCTACGAGCAGTACTTC.

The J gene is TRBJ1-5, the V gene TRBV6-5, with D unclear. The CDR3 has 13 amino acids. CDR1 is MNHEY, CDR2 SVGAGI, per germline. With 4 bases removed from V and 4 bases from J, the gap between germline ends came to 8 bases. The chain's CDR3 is CASSSIRNQPQHF. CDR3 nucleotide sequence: TGTGCCAGCAGTTCCATCAGGAATCAGCCCCAGCATTTT.

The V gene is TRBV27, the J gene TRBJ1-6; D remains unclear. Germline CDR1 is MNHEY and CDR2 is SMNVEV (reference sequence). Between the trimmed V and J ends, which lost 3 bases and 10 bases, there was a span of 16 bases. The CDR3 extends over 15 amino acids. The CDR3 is CASSFLGTLGSPLHF. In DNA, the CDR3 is TGTGCCAGCAGTTTTCTTGGCACTTTGGGCTCACCCCTCCACTTT.

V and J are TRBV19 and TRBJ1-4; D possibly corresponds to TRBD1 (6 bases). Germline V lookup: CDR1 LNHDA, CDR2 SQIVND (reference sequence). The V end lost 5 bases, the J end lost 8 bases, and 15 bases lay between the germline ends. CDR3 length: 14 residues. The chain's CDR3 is CASSVGHGDEKLFF. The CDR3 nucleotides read TGTGCCAGTAGTGTGGGACATGGAGACGAAAAACTGTTTTTT.

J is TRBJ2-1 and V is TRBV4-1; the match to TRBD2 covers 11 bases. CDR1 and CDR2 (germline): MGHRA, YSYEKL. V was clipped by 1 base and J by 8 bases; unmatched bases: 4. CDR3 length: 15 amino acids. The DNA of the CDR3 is TGCGCCAGCAGCCAAGGACTAGCGGGGTTGTATGAGCAGTTCTTC. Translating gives CASSQGLAGLYEQFF.

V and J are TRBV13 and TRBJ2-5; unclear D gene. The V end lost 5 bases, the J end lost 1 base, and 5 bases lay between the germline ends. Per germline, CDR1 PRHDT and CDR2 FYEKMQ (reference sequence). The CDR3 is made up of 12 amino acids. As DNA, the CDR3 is TGTGCCAGCAGCCACACCCAAGAGACCCAGTACTTC. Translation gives CASSHTQETQYF.

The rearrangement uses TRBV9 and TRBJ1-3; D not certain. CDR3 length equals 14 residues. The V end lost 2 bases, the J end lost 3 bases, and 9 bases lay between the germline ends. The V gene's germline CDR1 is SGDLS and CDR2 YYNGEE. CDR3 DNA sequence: TGTGCCAGCAGCGTTGAAGCGGGTGGAAACACCATATATTTT. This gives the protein CASSVEAGGNTIYF.